This paragraph covers one TCR beta chain sequence. The data derive from a study of patients and donors after allogeneic stem cell transplantation. The germline V gene encodes CDR1 SGHVS and CDR2 FNYEAQ. Trimming removed 2 bases at V and 5 bases at J, with 18 bases between. The CDR3 runs to 16 residues. TCRdb reprocessed the RT-PCR reads via MiXCR and lists one record per CDR3 protein. The table records approximately 210,000 distinct CDR3 sequences, around two fifths of them present only once. Sequencing input: blood, either unsorted or a sorted T cell fraction (not recorded which). The V gene is TRBV7-6, the J gene TRBJ1-1; a possible D gene is TRBD1 (5 bases). This receptor was obtained from a human donor who was either an allogeneic HSCT recipient or a stem cell or donor lymphocyte infusion donor (not recorded which). It is not recorded whose cells these are; they may come from a transplant donor. The DNA for the CDR3 is TGTGCCAGCAGCTTAAACCCTCGGGCAGGGAGGACTGAAGCTTTCTTT. This gives the protein CASSLNPRAGRTEAFF.